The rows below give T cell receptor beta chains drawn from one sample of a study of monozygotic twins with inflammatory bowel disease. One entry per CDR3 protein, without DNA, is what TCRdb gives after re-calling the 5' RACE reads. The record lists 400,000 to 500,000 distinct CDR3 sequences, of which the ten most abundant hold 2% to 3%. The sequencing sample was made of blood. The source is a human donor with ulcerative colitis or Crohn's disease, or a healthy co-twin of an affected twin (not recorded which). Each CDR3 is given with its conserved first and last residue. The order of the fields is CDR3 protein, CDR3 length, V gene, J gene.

CDR3aa: CASSYDRMNTEAFF
len: 14
v_gene: TRBV6-5
j_gene: TRBJ1-1

CDR3aa: CASTPGLAGFADTQYF
len: 16
v_gene: TRBV12-3/TRBV12-4
j_gene: TRBJ2-3

CDR3aa: CASSLGGKRETQYF
len: 14
v_gene: TRBV23-1
j_gene: TRBJ2-5

CDR3aa: CASSQDRDRVSSGNTIYF
len: 18
v_gene: TRBV4-2
j_gene: TRBJ1-3

CDR3aa: CASSLPAQPQHF
len: 12
v_gene: TRBV7-2
j_gene: TRBJ1-5

CDR3aa: CASSTLSGGHQETQYF
len: 16
v_gene: TRBV14
j_gene: TRBJ2-5

CDR3aa: CAISESLASGSESSYEQYF
len: 19
v_gene: TRBV10-3
j_gene: TRBJ2-7

CDR3aa: CASSLYLPGQGAHEQYF
len: 17
v_gene: TRBV5-6
j_gene: TRBJ2-7

CDR3aa: CASSPREGSNNSPLHF
len: 16
v_gene: TRBV7-2
j_gene: TRBJ1-6

CDR3aa: CSAKQAADYEQYF
len: 13
v_gene: TRBV20-1
j_gene: TRBJ2-7

CDR3aa: CATGTESNQPQHF
len: 13
v_gene: TRBV19
j_gene: TRBJ1-5

CDR3aa: CASSLSGTSRNNEQFF
len: 16
v_gene: TRBV7-3
j_gene: TRBJ2-1

CDR3aa: CASSDKGDYGYTF
len: 13
v_gene: TRBV5-1
j_gene: TRBJ1-2

CDR3aa: CASSQVVRGLNTEAFF
len: 16
v_gene: TRBV3-1
j_gene: TRBJ1-1

CDR3aa: CASSFGDRENYGYTF
len: 15
v_gene: TRBV5-1
j_gene: TRBJ1-2

CDR3aa: CASSLVLAGNTGELFF
len: 16
v_gene: TRBV5-1
j_gene: TRBJ2-2

CDR3aa: CAISEQGNTKAFF
len: 13
v_gene: TRBV10-3
j_gene: TRBJ1-1

CDR3aa: CASSDQRRQNTEAFF
len: 15
v_gene: TRBV11-3
j_gene: TRBJ1-1

CDR3aa: CASSGVPAGSGYTF
len: 14
v_gene: TRBV19
j_gene: TRBJ1-2

CDR3aa: CASSSLAGALSYEQYF
len: 16
v_gene: TRBV7-9
j_gene: TRBJ2-7

CDR3aa: CASTDRTSGGFEQYF
len: 15
v_gene: TRBV4-2
j_gene: TRBJ2-7

CDR3aa: CASRPQGGGSGANVLTF
len: 17
v_gene: TRBV6-5
j_gene: TRBJ2-6

CDR3aa: CSARLAGRSYEQYF
len: 14
v_gene: TRBV20-1
j_gene: TRBJ2-7

CDR3aa: CASSWDTQGAYEQYF
len: 15
v_gene: TRBV7-9
j_gene: TRBJ2-7

CDR3aa: CASSSRVNYGNTF
len: 13
v_gene: TRBV19
j_gene: TRBJ1-2

CDR3aa: CASSLGAVRETQYF
len: 14
v_gene: TRBV5-1
j_gene: TRBJ2-5

CDR3aa: CASSLAGQGERWTEAFF
len: 17
v_gene: TRBV7-9
j_gene: TRBJ1-1

CDR3aa: CASSFVSGRGQETQYF
len: 16
v_gene: TRBV28
j_gene: TRBJ2-5

CDR3aa: CATSRDSGRNTGELFF
len: 16
v_gene: TRBV15
j_gene: TRBJ2-2

CDR3aa: CASRTRPSGRPRGLYNEQFF
len: 20
v_gene: TRBV19
j_gene: TRBJ2-1

CDR3aa: CASSLASGGAETQYF
len: 15
v_gene: TRBV7-2
j_gene: TRBJ2-5

CDR3aa: CSARQSGTNYGYTF
len: 14
v_gene: TRBV20-1
j_gene: TRBJ1-2

CDR3aa: CSARGPPRGDSTDTQYF
len: 17
v_gene: TRBV20-1
j_gene: TRBJ2-3

CDR3aa: CASSQPLGVGNTIYF
len: 15
v_gene: TRBV7-2
j_gene: TRBJ1-3

CDR3aa: CASSQPGQGSSGANVLTF
len: 18
v_gene: TRBV4-2
j_gene: TRBJ2-6

CDR3aa: CASSLLTGLGETQYF
len: 15
v_gene: TRBV7-2
j_gene: TRBJ2-5

CDR3aa: CASSLGDARGYTF
len: 13
v_gene: TRBV5-6
j_gene: TRBJ1-2

CDR3aa: CASSLGLGKYEKLFF
len: 15
v_gene: TRBV5-5
j_gene: TRBJ1-4

CDR3aa: CASSTGVGEQYF
len: 12
v_gene: TRBV11-2
j_gene: TRBJ2-7

CDR3aa: CASSLGQGVDTQYF
len: 14
v_gene: TRBV12-3/TRBV12-4
j_gene: TRBJ2-3

CDR3aa: CASSSVAGGRNEQFF
len: 15
v_gene: TRBV5-1
j_gene: TRBJ2-1

CDR3aa: CASSYSPGANNSPLHF
len: 16
v_gene: TRBV6-5
j_gene: TRBJ1-6

CDR3aa: CASSSRTGGVYGYTF
len: 15
v_gene: TRBV3-1
j_gene: TRBJ1-2

CDR3aa: CASSQDGNEQFF
len: 12
v_gene: TRBV4-1
j_gene: TRBJ2-1

CDR3aa: CASSLDSVARLFF
len: 13
v_gene: TRBV11-2
j_gene: TRBJ1-4

CDR3aa: CASSLGIGGSSGNTIYF
len: 17
v_gene: TRBV5-1
j_gene: TRBJ1-3

CDR3aa: CAISDGSGGSGTGELFF
len: 17
v_gene: TRBV10-3
j_gene: TRBJ2-2

CDR3aa: CATSRDNRGNQYF
len: 13
v_gene: TRBV15
j_gene: TRBJ2-3

CDR3aa: CSARTGGVYSNQPQHF
len: 16
v_gene: TRBV20-1
j_gene: TRBJ1-5

CDR3aa: CASSLKAVQGSNEQFF
len: 16
v_gene: TRBV5-6
j_gene: TRBJ2-1